The 7 T cell receptor beta chains listed next were all sequenced from one sample in a study of T-cell memory formation after mild COVID-19. Each CDR3 protein gets one entry after TCRdb re-called the 5' RACE reads with MiXCR. The data contain 450,000 to 650,000 distinct CDR3 sequences, roughly 17% of them singletons. What was sequenced was PBMCs or a T cell subset sorted from them (not recorded which). These receptors were taken from an adult woman who had mild COVID-19 (a few samples of this study predate the infection). Cell type and time point are not known.

This clonotype was seen many times. The V gene is TRBV12-3 or TRBV12-4, the J gene TRBJ2-1; 8 bases align to TRBD1. The V segment lost 5 bases and the J segment 5 bases; nucleotides outside the gene matches: 8. The length of the CDR3 is 15 residues. This CDR3 reads CASSLGQGWDNEQFF. The CDR3 DNA is TGTGCCAGCAGTCTAGGACAGGGCTGGGACAATGAGCAGTTCTTC.

This clonotype was counted a few times. The chain couples TRBV29-1 to TRBJ2-1; tentatively, D is TRBD1 (5 bases). CDR1 and CDR2 (germline): SQVTM, ANQGSEA. The CDR3 consists of 11 residues. V shed 5 bases and J shed 6 bases, with 8 bases lying between them. CDR3 nucleotide sequence: TGCAGCGTTCGACAGTTCAATGAGCAGTTCTTC. The encoded protein is CSVRQFNEQFF.

The J gene is TRBJ1-2, the V gene TRBV6-5; 8 bases match TRBD1. J gave up 4 bases and V 2 bases, and 12 bases lay outside the gene matches. CDR3 length: 17 amino acids. Germline V lookup: CDR1 MNHEY, CDR2 SVGAGI. The chain's CDR3 is CASSYTGQGRAIYGYTF. CDR3 DNA sequence: TGTGCCAGCAGTTACACAGGACAGGGTCGGGCGATCTATGGCTACACCTTC.

This clonotype was observed a few times. The chain employs TRBV5-1 and TRBJ2-7; tentatively, D is TRBD2 (6 bases). This CDR3 has 14 residues. The V and J ends lost 1 base and 5 bases respectively, with 13 bases between them. Germline CDR1 reads SGHRS; CDR2 reads YFSETQ. The CDR3, as DNA: TGCGCCAGCAGCTTGCCTCCCCGGGGGAACGAGCAGTACTTC. Protein product: CASSLPPRGNEQYF.

A few counts support this clonotype. The chain carries TRBV30 and TRBJ1-2; D is ambiguous. The V gene lost 1 base and the J gene lost 5 bases, with 11 bases spanning the gap. This CDR3 region has 13 residues. The germline V gene has CDR1 GTSNPN and CDR2 SVGIG (reference sequence). The CDR3 DNA sequence: TGTGCCTGGAGTGAGGATCCCCATTATGGCTACACCTTC. This codes for CAWSEDPHYGYTF.

The V call is TRBV7-6, the J call TRBJ2-3; 11 bases are shared with TRBD2. Germline V gene data show CDR1 as SGHVS and CDR2 as FNYEAQ. Losses at the gene ends were 3 bases for V and 5 bases for J; bases not matched to a gene: 4. This CDR3 has 15 residues. The CDR3 DNA reads TGTGCCAGCAGCTTTAGCGGGGGGGCCGAAGATACGCAGTATTTT. Translated: CASSFSGGAEDTQYF.

This clonotype turned up a few times. This chain connects TRBV12-3 or TRBV12-4 to TRBJ2-1, with TRBD2 matching 10 bases. The CDR3 length is 16 residues. With V trimmed by 6 bases and J by 6 bases, 11 bases remained unmatched. CDR3 protein: CASSSGLAGVRNEQFF. The CDR3 nucleotides are TGTGCCAGCAGCTCCGGGCTAGCGGGGGTGCGCAATGAGCAGTTCTTC.